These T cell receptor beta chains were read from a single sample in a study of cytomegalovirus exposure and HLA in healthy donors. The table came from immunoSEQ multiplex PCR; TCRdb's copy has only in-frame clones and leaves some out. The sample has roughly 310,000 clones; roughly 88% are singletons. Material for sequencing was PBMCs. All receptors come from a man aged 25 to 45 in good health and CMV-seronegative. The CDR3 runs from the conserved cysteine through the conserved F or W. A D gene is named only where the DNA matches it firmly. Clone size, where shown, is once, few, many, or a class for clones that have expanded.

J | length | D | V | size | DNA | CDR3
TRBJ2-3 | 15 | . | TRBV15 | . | TGTGCCACCAGCTACCGGTCCTCATTAACAGATACGCAGTATTTT | CATSYRSSLTDTQYF
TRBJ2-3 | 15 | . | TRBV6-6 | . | TGTGCCAGCAGTCCCGGACAGTCGGTGACAGATACGCAGTATTTT | CASSPGQSVTDTQYF
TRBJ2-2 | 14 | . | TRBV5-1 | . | TGCGCCAGCACTGCGGGCGCGAACACCGGGGAGCTGTTTTTT | CASTAGANTGELFF
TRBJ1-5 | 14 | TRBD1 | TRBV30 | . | TGTGCCTGGAGACAGGGGAATAGCAATCAGCCCCAGCATTTT | CAWRQGNSNQPQHF
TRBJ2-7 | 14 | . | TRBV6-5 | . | TGTGCCAGCAGTTACAAGGGGACACCCTACGAGCAGTACTTC | CASSYKGTPYEQYF
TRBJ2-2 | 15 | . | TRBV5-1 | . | TGCGCCAGCAGCTTCAGGGCCGCGAACACCGGGGAGCTGTTTTTT | CASSFRAANTGELFF
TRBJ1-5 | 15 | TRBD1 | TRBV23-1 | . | TGCGCCAGCAGCCCAGGGGGCCAGCGCAATCAGCCCCAGCATTTT | CASSPGGQRNQPQHF
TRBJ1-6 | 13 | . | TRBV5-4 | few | TGTGCCAGCAGCTTCACGGGGAATTCACCCCTCCACTTT | CASSFTGNSPLHF
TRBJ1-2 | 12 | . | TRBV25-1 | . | TGTGCCAGCAGTCAGTACGACTATGGCTACACCTTC | CASSQYDYGYTF
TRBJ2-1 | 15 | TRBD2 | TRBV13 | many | TGTGCCAGCCTACAACCGGGACTAGCACTCAATGAGCAGTTCTTC | CASLQPGLALNEQFF
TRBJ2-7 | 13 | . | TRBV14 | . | TGTGCCAGCAGCCAAATGGGGGGCTACGAGCAGTACTTC | CASSQMGGYEQYF
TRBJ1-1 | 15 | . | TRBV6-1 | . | TGTGCCAGCGATGAAGGCCGGCCAGGTGACACTGAAGCTTTCTTT | CASDEGRPGDTEAFF
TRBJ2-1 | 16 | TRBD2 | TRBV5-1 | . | TGCGCCAGCAGCCCTTCCAGCGGGGGGGTCTACAATGAGCAGTTCTTC | CASSPSSGGVYNEQFF
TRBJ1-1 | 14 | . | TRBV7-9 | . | TGTGCCAGCAGCCCCGAGAGGATGAACACTGAAGCTTTCTTT | CASSPERMNTEAFF
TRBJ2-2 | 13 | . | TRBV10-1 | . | TGCGCCAGCAGTAGGACAGATTTCGGGGAGCTGTTTTTT | CASSRTDFGELFF
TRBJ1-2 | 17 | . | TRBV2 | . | TGTGCCAGGGGTGGGGGGTCCCGAAATAACTTTAACTATGGCTACACCTTC | CARGGGSRNNFNYGYTF
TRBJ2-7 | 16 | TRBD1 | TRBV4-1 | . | TGCGCCAGCAGTCAAACCGGGACAGGGGGCTCCTACGAGCAGTACTTC | CASSQTGTGGSYEQYF
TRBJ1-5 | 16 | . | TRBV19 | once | TGTGCCAGTAGTATCCTACAGGGAGTGTTCTATCAGCCCCAGCATTTT | CASSILQGVFYQPQHF
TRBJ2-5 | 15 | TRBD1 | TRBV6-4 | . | TGTGCCAGCAGCGTAAACAGGGGGCTAGGGGAGACCCAGTACTTC | CASSVNRGLGETQYF
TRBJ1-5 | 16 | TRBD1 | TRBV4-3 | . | TGCGCCAGCAGCCAGGGAATAGACAGGGGGAATCAGCCCCAGCATTTT | CASSQGIDRGNQPQHF
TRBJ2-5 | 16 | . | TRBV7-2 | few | TGTGCCAGCAGCTTGTTGTCGACTAGGTGGGGAGAGACCCAGTACTTC | CASSLLSTRWGETQYF
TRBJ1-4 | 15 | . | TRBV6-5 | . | TGTGCCAGCAGGCAAGGTTCGGGAGAGGGTGAAAAACTGTTTTTT | CASRQGSGEGEKLFF
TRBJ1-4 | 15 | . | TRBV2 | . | TGTGCCAGCAGTCCCCAGACAGTTTCAAATGAAAAACTGTTTTTT | CASSPQTVSNEKLFF
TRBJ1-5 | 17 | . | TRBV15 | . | TGTGCCACCAGCAGAGATAGGCAGGGTGGAGGCAATCAGCCCCAGCATTTT | CATSRDRQGGGNQPQHF
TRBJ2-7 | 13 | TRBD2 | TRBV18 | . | TGTGCCAGCTCACCCCCGGCGGGGGTCGAGCAGTACTTC | CASSPPAGVEQYF
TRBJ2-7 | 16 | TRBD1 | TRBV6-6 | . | TGTGCCAGCAGTGACTATAGACAGGGGAGTAGGTACGAGCAGTACTTC | CASSDYRQGSRYEQYF
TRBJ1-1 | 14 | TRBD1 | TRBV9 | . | TGTGCCAGCAGCGTACAGGGGGCAAGGACTGAAGCTTTCTTT | CASSVQGARTEAFF